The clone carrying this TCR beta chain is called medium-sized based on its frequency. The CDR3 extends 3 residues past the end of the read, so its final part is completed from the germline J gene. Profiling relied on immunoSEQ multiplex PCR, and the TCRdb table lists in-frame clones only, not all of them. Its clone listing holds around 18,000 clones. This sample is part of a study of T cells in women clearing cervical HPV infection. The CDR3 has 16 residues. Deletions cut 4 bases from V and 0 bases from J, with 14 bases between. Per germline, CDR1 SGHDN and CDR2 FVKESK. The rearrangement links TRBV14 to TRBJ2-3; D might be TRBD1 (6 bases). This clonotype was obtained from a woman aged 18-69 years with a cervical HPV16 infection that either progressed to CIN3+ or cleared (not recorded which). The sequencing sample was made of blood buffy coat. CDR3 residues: CASSPFTGSSTDTQYF. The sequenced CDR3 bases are TGTGCCAGCAGCCCCTTCACAGGGAGTAGCACAGATACG.